This TCR beta chain was identified during a study of CD8 T cells in ankylosing spondylitis. Overall study findings and caveats: Reactive arthritis synovial fluid and blood were previously reported to contain some motif variants. There was a TCR beta motif, made of several highly homologous variants, that appeared characteristic of ankylosing spondylitis blood. Clones linked with disease were CD8+ and fairly uncommon in the peripheral blood. Researchers reportedly found disease-linked clones significantly enriched in matched ankylosing spondylitis synovial fluid.

A quantitative 5'-RACE method, one with molecular barcodes, was used to make TCR beta libraries. MiXCR, run by TCRdb on the 5' RACE reads, gives a single entry per CDR3 protein. The sample carries 450,000 to 550,000 distinct CDR3 sequences, 5.3% recorded once. With 4 bases clipped from V and 5 bases from J, the junction kept 5 bases outside the gene matches. The V gene's germline CDR1 is ENHRY and CDR2 SYGVKD. This CDR3 has 14 residues. This clonotype was observed many times. Antigen unknown. The sample was blood, either unsorted or a sorted T cell fraction (not recorded which). The rearrangement joins TRBV10-3 to TRBJ2-5; 9 positions match TRBD1. This receptor was obtained from a male donor with ankylosing spondylitis. CDR3 in DNA: TGTGCCATCAGTGTACAGGGGGCAGGGGAGACCCAGTACTTC. This sequence encodes CAISVQGAGETQYF.